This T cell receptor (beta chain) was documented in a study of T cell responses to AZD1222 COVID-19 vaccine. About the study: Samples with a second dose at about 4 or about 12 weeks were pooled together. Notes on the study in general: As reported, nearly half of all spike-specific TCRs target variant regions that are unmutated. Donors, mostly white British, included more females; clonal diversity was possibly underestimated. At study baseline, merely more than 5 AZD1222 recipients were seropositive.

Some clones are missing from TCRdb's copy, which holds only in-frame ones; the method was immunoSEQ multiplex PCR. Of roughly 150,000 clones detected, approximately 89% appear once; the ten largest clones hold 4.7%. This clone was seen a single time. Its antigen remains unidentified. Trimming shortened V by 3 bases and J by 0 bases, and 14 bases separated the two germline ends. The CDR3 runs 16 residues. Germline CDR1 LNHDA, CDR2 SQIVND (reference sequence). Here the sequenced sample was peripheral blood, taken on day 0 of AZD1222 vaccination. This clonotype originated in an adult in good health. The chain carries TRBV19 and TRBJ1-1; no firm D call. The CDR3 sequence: CASSIYPGSMNTEAFF. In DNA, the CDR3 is TGTGCCAGTAGTATTTATCCGGGAAGCATGAACACTGAAGCTTTCTTT.